This T cell receptor (beta chain) originates from a study of graft-versus-host responses after intestinal transplantation. In the case of this clone: Its antigen is undetermined.

Germline CDR1 and CDR2: MNHNY and SVGAGI (reference sequence). This CDR3 contains 13 residues. Trimming removed 2 bases from V and 8 bases from J, with 10 bases in between. Overall study results and limits: GvH clone levels peaked in circulation, and this peak was associated with early post-transplant HvG declines.

Libraries were prepared by immunoSEQ multiplex PCR; TCRdb keeps only in-frame clonotypes and omits some of them. The sample has tens of thousands of clones, 75% to 95% seen once. The material sequenced was PBMCs, taken approximately 320 days after intestinal transplant. The V gene is TRBV6-6, the J gene TRBJ2-1, with D maybe TRBD2 (6 bases). The TCR sequence derives from a human patient who received an intestinal transplant, so some T cells may come from the graft donor. DNA of the CDR3: TGTGCCAGCAGTTACGCGGGGCGGGATGAGCAGTTCTTC. Its protein product is CASSYAGRDEQFF.